This TCR beta chain was sequenced for a study of cytomegalovirus exposure and HLA in healthy donors. Study in general: Genetic ancestry analysis placed 75% to 85% of the 400 or so donors that were genotyped in the Caucasian-associated cluster.

13 Jbeta primers and 60 Vbeta primers were used for the PCR. Profiled with immunoSEQ multiplex PCR; TCRdb holds only in-frame clones, not every one. The table includes 150,000 to 170,000 clones, 80% detected once. Germline V gene data show CDR1 as SGHAT and CDR2 as FQNNGV. CDR3 size: 15 residues. This clone appeared a single time. The clonotype was recovered from a young man in good health and CMV-seropositive. The source material was PBMCs. This rearrangement joins TRBV11-2 to TRBJ2-5, with 8 bases identical to TRBD1. The J call may be wrong; the DNA end is better matched by TRBJ2-7. This CDR3 reads CASSLEQGAQYEQYF. CDR3 coding DNA: TGTGCCAGCAGCTTAGAGCAGGGGGCGCAGTACGAGCAGTACTTC.